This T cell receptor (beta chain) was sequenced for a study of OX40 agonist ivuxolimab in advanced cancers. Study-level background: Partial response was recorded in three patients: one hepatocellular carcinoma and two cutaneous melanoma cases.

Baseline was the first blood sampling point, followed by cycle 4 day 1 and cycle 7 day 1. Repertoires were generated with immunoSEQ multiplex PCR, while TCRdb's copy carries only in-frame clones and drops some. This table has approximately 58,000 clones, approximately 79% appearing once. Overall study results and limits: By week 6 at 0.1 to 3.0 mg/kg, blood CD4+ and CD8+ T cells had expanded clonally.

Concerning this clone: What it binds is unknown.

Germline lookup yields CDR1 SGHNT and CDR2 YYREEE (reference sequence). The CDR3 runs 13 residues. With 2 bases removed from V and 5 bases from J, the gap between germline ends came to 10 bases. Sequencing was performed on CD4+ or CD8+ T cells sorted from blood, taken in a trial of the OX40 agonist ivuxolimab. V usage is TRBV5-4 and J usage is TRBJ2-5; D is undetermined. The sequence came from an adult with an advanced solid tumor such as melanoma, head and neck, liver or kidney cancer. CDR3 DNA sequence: TGTGCCAGCAGCTTCGCCGGGCGGGAGACCCAGTACTTC. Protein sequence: CASSFAGRETQYF.